Listed below are T cell receptor beta chains from one sample, sequenced in a study of beta chain features in type 1 diabetes. Produced via immunoSEQ multiplex PCR; TCRdb's table is partial and in-frame only. The sample lists more than 350,000 clones; around 10% were seen once. The sequencing sample was made of naive CD4+ T cells from blood. These receptors came from a woman aged 18-29 years in good health. The CDR3 runs from the conserved cysteine through the conserved F or W. Each record gives: D gene, V gene, CDR3 length, clone size, J gene, CDR3 DNA, CDR3 protein. D genes are given only for firm matches. The size field is filled for only some rows; it gives once, few, many or a size class.

D: TRBD2; V: TRBV15; length: 18; size: few; J: TRBJ2-2; DNA: TGTGCCACCAGCACCAGGACTAGCGGGAGGGTCAACACCGGGGAGCTGTTTTTT; CDR3: CATSTRTSGRVNTGELFF
D: TRBD2; V: TRBV4-1; length: 18; size: few; J: TRBJ2-4; DNA: TGCGCCAGCAGCCAAGATCCACGGGCGGGAGTTTCCAAAAACATTCAGTACTTC; CDR3: CASSQDPRAGVSKNIQYF
D: .; V: TRBV7-9; length: 12; size: .; J: TRBJ1-2; DNA: TGTGCCAGCAGCTCCCAGAGCTATGGCTACACCTTC; CDR3: CASSSQSYGYTF
D: .; V: TRBV7-9; length: 13; size: few; J: TRBJ1-2; DNA: TGTGCCAGCAGCTTAAGGGAAGTCTATGGCTACACCTTC; CDR3: CASSLREVYGYTF
D: TRBD1; V: TRBV18; length: 13; size: .; J: TRBJ2-5; DNA: TGTGCCAGCTCAGCGGACAGGGGAGAGACCCAGTACTTC; CDR3: CASSADRGETQYF
D: .; V: TRBV20-1; length: 11; size: few; J: TRBJ1-6; DNA: TGCAGTGCTACCCCTTTTTCGTCCCTCCACTTT; CDR3: CSATPFSSLHF
D: .; V: TRBV7-9; length: 14; size: .; J: TRBJ2-3; DNA: TGTGCCAGCAGCTCGGACGGGAACACAGATACGCAGTATTTT; CDR3: CASSSDGNTDTQYF
D: .; V: TRBV19; length: 15; size: .; J: TRBJ2-6; DNA: TGTGCCAGTCTTCCCAGGGCCTCTGGGGCCAACGTCCTGACTTTC; CDR3: CASLPRASGANVLTF
D: .; V: TRBV7-8; length: 16; size: .; J: TRBJ2-7; DNA: TGTGCCAGCAGCTTAGCGTACGGGACGTCTAGACCCGAGCAGTACTTC; CDR3: CASSLAYGTSRPEQYF
D: .; V: TRBV4-1; length: 14; size: .; J: TRBJ1-1; DNA: TGCGCCAGCAGCCAACCTATATTTCGGGCTGAAGCTTTCTTT; CDR3: CASSQPIFRAEAFF
D: .; V: TRBV7-2; length: 14; size: .; J: TRBJ2-3; DNA: TGTGCCAGCAGCTTAACGCGGGCCACAGATACGCAGTATTTT; CDR3: CASSLTRATDTQYF
D: TRBD2; V: TRBV7-3; length: 16; size: few; J: TRBJ2-1; DNA: TGTGCCAGCAGCTTAACGGGACTAGCGGGAGTGAATGAGCAGTTCTTC; CDR3: CASSLTGLAGVNEQFF
D: TRBD2; V: TRBV4-3; length: 13; size: .; J: TRBJ2-3; DNA: TGCGCCAGCAGCCAAGAACCAAGCGGGAGCAAGTATTTT; CDR3: CASSQEPSGSKYF